The text below deals with one T cell receptor (beta chain). This specimen comes from a study of blood T cell repertoires in COVID-19. Study context: Nucleic acid was either cDNA or gDNA, and it came from T cells, B-cell-depleted T cells, or PBMCs.

J gave up 7 bases and V 6 bases, and 6 bases lay outside the gene matches. This CDR3 region has 13 residues. Germline V gives CDR1 ENHRY, CDR2 SYGVKD. Only in-frame clones appear in the TCRdb table, and some are missing; sequencing was by immunoSEQ multiplex PCR. Of about 120,000 clones listed, approximately 82% are singletons. Input material: peripheral blood. The chain couples TRBV10-3 to TRBJ1-5; 7 nucleotides match TRBD1. The clonotype originates from a man aged 70-80 years with active or convalescent COVID-19. CDR3 in amino acids: CAIREGAGQPQHF. CDR3 coding DNA: TGTGCCATCAGGGAGGGGGCCGGACAGCCCCAGCATTTT.